Sequencing of this TCR beta chain was carried out in a study of shared clonotypes between healthy human individuals (dated by TCRdb to 2018 to 2021). With regard to the full study: A couple of women and a few men aged 18 to 49 years were included in the cohort. Blood TCR repertoires of about 5 healthy adults were deeply sequenced to estimate repertoire size and the extent of clonotype sharing between individuals. For each donor, three plates each were used for CD4 naive and CD4 memory, two plates were used for CD8 naive, and one plate was used for CD8 memory. Leukapheresis yielded between about 0.94 and 9.5 billion PBMCs per donor. Libraries were prepared and TCR repertoires were sequenced by different laboratories using diverse techniques, in order to increase sequencing depth and limit assay-specific biases.

The full study reports these points: Naive subsets generally had larger estimated clonotype richness than memory subsets did. Rarefaction of sorted-subset datasets indicated incomplete sequencing despite the large sequencing depth. Across a handful of donors, about 5.2% of naive CD4, roughly 3.3% of naive CD8, about 2.3% of memory CD4, and approximately 0.4% of memory CD8 clonotypes were shared. Sampling was limited to blood, and TCR repertoires in tissue likely differ from TCR repertoires in blood. Based on pairwise subsampling, the degree of clonotype sharing among donors was expected to be affected by sequencing depth. Because the study included a small number of donors, the genetic and exposure-history diversity represented was limited. Higher generation probabilities were observed for clonotypes shared by all four sorted-subset donors than for non-shared clonotypes.

Healthy HIV-negative adults with no recently reported acute infections or vaccinations were included as donors. Every donor was a Caucasian adult living in Nashville, Tennessee, USA. CD4+ T cells were enriched through magnetic negative selection, after which naive cells were positively selected on CD45RA and the remaining negative fraction served as the memory subset. Blood was obtained by leukapheresis, after which PBMCs were separated by Ficoll-Histopaque density gradient centrifugation and cryopreserved in liquid nitrogen vapor phase. Purity and quantity of every magnetically sorted T cell population were checked by analytical flow cytometry. Each sorted fraction had its genomic DNA isolated and then quantified by UV absorbance on a Nanodrop 2000c. Of note for this clone: Its antigen remains unidentified. Base qualities were left out, and no much larger clone turns up one base away.

Using the deep immunoSEQ assay, multiplex PCR amplified TCR CDR3 regions from genomic DNA. Genomic DNA extracted from each cell subset was distributed evenly over all wells of several immunoSEQ 96-well plates, and each plate served as one replicate. Each replicate PCR for sorted subsets received around 200 ng genomic DNA, equal to tens of thousands of T cell genomes. Purified libraries were measured with a Qubit 3.0 fluorometer, size-checked on a Bioanalyzer 2100, and measured again with the KAPA Library Quantification kit. Every immunoSEQ 96-well plate was sequenced on a separate single-read 150-cycle Illumina NextSeq 550 flow cell. In the original analysis: Because the immunoSEQ output held only junctional sequences and lacked quality scores, the filtering could not match the filtering applied to full-length reads. Sequences were annotated with PyIR, a Python wrapper for IgBLAST v1.9, and V/J genes and CDR3 were assigned using IMGT germline references. Reads with weak V/J assignments (E-value above 1e-6), missing CDR3, stop codons, out-of-frame junctions, or ambiguous translated residues were removed. V3J clonotypes were defined as sequences sharing the same inferred V gene, J gene, and CDR3 amino acid sequence. To compute the percentage overlap between repertoires, the number of shared unique clonotypes was divided by the size of the smaller repertoire. RTK rarefaction, the Chao1 estimator, and Recon v2.1 estimates of unobserved clonotypes were used to assess repertoire richness. For all TCRbeta clonotypes obtained by the gDNA method from several donors, generation probabilities were computed with OLGA. The clones in this table, taken by TCRdb from immuneACCESS, are in-frame only. Not every clone is retained; where verified, under half of the shortfall comes from an unresolved V gene, and the cause of the rest is unknown. From that table come the V and J calls and clone size; the DNA was used to work out D and trimming. This sample is represented by roughly 2,300,000 clones; 85% to 95% of them were singletons. The ten largest clones represent 0.3% to 0.4% of the sample.

V loses 4 bases of germline sequence and J loses 5 bases, and the interval between the two ends is 15 bases. For CDR1 and CDR2, the germline V gene lists SGHRS and YFSETQ. The CDR3 sequence holds 14 residues, the cysteine and phenylalanine included. Only the CDR3 region is kept as DNA, spanning 42 bases read in frame from base 1. The specimen sequenced was naive CD4+ T cells from PBMCs. The cell subset or site label of this sample denotes: CD45RA+ positively selected. The receptor's source is a young man in good health. Some clones in this sample may be carry-over from other donors' samples. The sequence links TRBV5-1 to TRBJ2-5; perhaps TRBD1 is the D gene, with 7 bases matching. The DNA sequence is TGCGCCAGCAGCCAGGGGGGCAGGGCTGAGACCCAGTACTTC. Its protein product is CASSQGGRAETQYF.